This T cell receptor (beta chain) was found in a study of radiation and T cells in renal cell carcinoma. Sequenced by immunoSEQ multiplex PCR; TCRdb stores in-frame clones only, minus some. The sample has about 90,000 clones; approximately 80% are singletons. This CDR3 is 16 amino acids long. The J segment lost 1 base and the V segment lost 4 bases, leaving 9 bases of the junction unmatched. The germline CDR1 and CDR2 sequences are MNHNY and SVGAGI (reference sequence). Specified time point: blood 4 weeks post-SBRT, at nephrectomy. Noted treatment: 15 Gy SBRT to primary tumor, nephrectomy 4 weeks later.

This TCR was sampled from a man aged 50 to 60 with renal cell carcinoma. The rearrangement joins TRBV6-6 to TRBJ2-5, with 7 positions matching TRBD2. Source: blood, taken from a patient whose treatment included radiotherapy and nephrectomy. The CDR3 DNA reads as TGTGCCAGCAGTTCCAGTCGGGGGGTTCTCCAAGAGACCCAGTACTTC. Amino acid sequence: CASSSSRGVLQETQYF.